This TCR beta chain was identified during a study of shared clonotypes between healthy human individuals. Germline V gives CDR1 MGHRA, CDR2 YSYEKL. CDR3 length: 18 amino acids. J was trimmed by 8 bases and V by 0 bases; bases with no gene match: 11. In the original processing: Filtering differed for immunoSEQ, which gave only junction sequences without quality scores. The data were produced by immunoSEQ multiplex PCR, yet TCRdb's version contains in-frame clones alone and is incomplete. The DNA was the basis for D and trimming; V, J and clone size are from that table. The table lists about 470,000 clones, about four fifths of them singletons.

V and J are TRBV4-1 and TRBJ2-1, with 12 bases lining up with TRBD2. The sequenced sample consisted of PBMCs. The sequence was obtained from a woman in her forties in good health. Some clones in this sample may be carry-over from other donors' samples. CDR3 nucleotides: TGCGCCAGCAGCCAAGAATTGTTGGGGAGGACTAGCGGGGATGAGCAGTTCTTC. It yields the protein CASSQELLGRTSGDEQFF.